A single sample is the source of the 21 T cell receptor beta chains below, sequenced in a study of shared clonotypes between healthy human individuals. Data came from immunoSEQ multiplex PCR; TCRdb stores just in-frame clones and leaves some out. The profile shows about 1.4 million clones, around 97% of them singletons. Sequenced: naive CD4+ T cells sorted from blood. Subset meaning: CD45RA+ positively selected. The source is a man younger than 45 in good health.

The gene calls are TRBV5-1 and TRBJ2-2; 7 bases agree with TRBD1. CDR1 is SGHRS and CDR2 is YFSETQ in the germline V gene. The CDR3 is made up of 13 amino acids. V was pared by 4 bases and J by 6 bases, with 3 bases of the junction left unmatched. CDR3 DNA sequence: TGCGCCAGCAGCGTGGGACAGCCCGGGGAGCTGTTTTTT. It codes for CASSVGQPGELFF.

This chain's CDR3 is CASSFGQGNTGELFF. CDR3 DNA: TGTGCCAGCTCATTTGGACAGGGTAACACCGGGGAGCTGTTTTTT. The rearrangement uses TRBV18 and TRBJ2-2; 8 nucleotides match TRBD1. The CDR3 length is 15 residues. Germline V lookup: CDR1 KGHSH, CDR2 LQKENI. The ends lost 5 bases at V and 2 bases at J; junction bases unmatched: 4.

The chain carries TRBV28 and TRBJ2-3; TRBD2 aligns across 8 bases. CDR1 is MDHEN and CDR2 is SYDVKM in the germline V gene. J gave up 1 base and V 5 bases, and 5 bases lay outside the gene matches. The CDR3 consists of 15 residues. DNA of the CDR3: TGTGCCAGCAGTCTTCCGGGACTAGGCACAGATACGCAGTATTTT. It yields the protein CASSLPGLGTDTQYF.

Notes on this clone: Germline and junction disagree at one end, which may indicate a read error. This chain links TRBV28 with TRBJ2-1; no firm D call. The germline V gene has CDR1 MDHEN and CDR2 SYDVKM. The CDR3 contains 12 residues. CDR3 coding DNA: TGTGCCACCGGCAACTCCCACAATGAGCAGTTCTTC. The encoded protein is CATGNSHNEQFF. The whole variable domain, filled in from reference TRBV28 and TRBJ2-1, reads DVKVTQSSRYLVKRTGEKVFLECVQDMDHENMFWYRQDPGLGLRLIYFSYDVKMKEKGDIPEGYSVSREKKERFSLILESASTNQTSMYLCATGNSHNEQFFGPGTRLTVL.

CDR3 protein: CASSPRGGTTGELFF. The CDR3 bases are TGTGCCAGCTCACCACGCGGTGGAACTACCGGGGAGCTGTTTTTT. J is TRBJ2-2 and V is TRBV18; D is ambiguous. CDR3 length: 15 residues. CDR1 and CDR2 from the germline V gene are KGHSH and LQKENI. V was pared by 1 base and J by 5 bases, with 11 bases between. Full variable domain (missing parts from reference TRBV18 and TRBJ2-2): NAGVMQNPRHLVRRRGQEARLRCSPMKGHSHVYWYRQLPEEGLKFMVYLQKENIIDESGMPKERFSAEFPKEGPSILRIQQVVRGDSAAYFCASSPRGGTTGELFFGEGSRLTVL.

On this clone itself: A junction end diverges from the germline sequence, so it may reflect a read error. The genes are TRBV6-1 and TRBJ2-1; the match to TRBD2 covers 11 bases. Germline-derived CDR1 and CDR2 are MNHNS and SASEGT. The CDR3 runs to 17 residues. The DNA of the CDR3 is TGTGCCAGCAGGGAAGAATGGTGGGCTAGCGGGAGGCATGAGCAGTTCTTC. This gives the protein CASREEWWASGRHEQFF.

This chain links TRBV28 with TRBJ2-5, with 11 positions matching TRBD2. With V trimmed by 4 bases and J by 5 bases, 6 bases remained unmatched. Germline V gives CDR1 MDHEN, CDR2 SYDVKM. The CDR3 has 15 amino acids. This CDR3 reads CASSSIAGGLETQYF. Written as DNA, the CDR3 is TGTGCCAGCAGTTCTATAGCGGGAGGGCTGGAGACCCAGTACTTC.

This sequence joins TRBV9 and TRBJ1-1; possible D gene TRBD1, 6 bases. Trimming stripped 0 bases from V and 7 bases from J, with 16 bases between. This CDR3 spans 15 amino acids. Germline values: CDR1 SGDLS, CDR2 YYNGEE. As DNA, the CDR3 is TGTGCCAGCAGCGTAGGAGGGGGGTCGTTTGGTGAAGCTTTCTTT. Translated: CASSVGGGSFGEAFF.

V usage is TRBV6-1 and J usage is TRBJ2-5, with D perhaps TRBD2 (5 bases). Germline V gene lookup returns CDR1 MNHNS and CDR2 SASEGT. V was clipped by 3 bases and J by 3 bases, with 17 bases between them. The CDR3 sequence is 16 residues long. The CDR3 DNA sequence: TGTGCCAGCAGTGACGGGCGCCCCCTGAGGGAAGAGACCCAGTACTTC. Encoded protein: CASSDGRPLREETQYF.

This chain uses TRBV5-1 with TRBJ2-7; TRBD1 matches 7 bases. After removal of 4 bases from V and 2 bases from J, the junction contained 3 bases not matched to a gene. The CDR3 spans 13 residues. Germline-derived CDR1 and CDR2 are SGHRS and YFSETQ. Here the CDR3 DNA reads TGCGCCAGCAGCCAAGGGACAGCCTACGAGCAGTACTTC. This codes for CASSQGTAYEQYF.

The chain has TRBV5-1 and TRBJ2-7; D is possibly TRBD1 (7 bases). The V end lost 1 base, the J end lost 2 bases, and 16 bases lay between the germline ends. The CDR3 extends over 16 amino acids. CDR1 SGHRS and CDR2 YFSETQ come from the germline V gene. For the CDR3, the DNA is TGCGCCAGCAGCTTGACCGCAGGGGGGCATACCTACGAGCAGTACTTC. Translating it yields CASSLTAGGHTYEQYF.

The chain joins TRBV13 to TRBJ2-3; no clear D gene. Germline CDR1 reads PRHDT; CDR2 reads FYEKMQ (reference sequence). This CDR3 comprises 17 residues. Trimming left V 1 base short and J 1 base short, with 15 bases between. CDR3 sequence: CASSLVPSGPRTDTQYF. In DNA, the CDR3 is TGTGCCAGCAGCTTAGTACCGTCCGGGCCTCGCACAGATACGCAGTATTTT.

The V and J genes are TRBV30 and TRBJ2-2; 9 bases line up with TRBD1. CDR3 length: 12 amino acids. Germline-derived CDR1 and CDR2 are GTSNPN and SVGIG (reference sequence). The V and J ends lost 4 bases and 6 bases, in that order; junction bases with no gene match: 0. CDR3 region: CAWNRGPGELFF. CDR3 coding DNA: TGTGCCTGGAACAGGGGGCCCGGGGAGCTGTTTTTT.

This clone was found once. V and J are TRBV7-2 and TRBJ2-2; no definite D call. Trimming took off 5 bases at V and 3 bases at J, with 10 bases between the two ends. The V gene's germline CDR1 is SGHTA and CDR2 FQGNSA. CDR3 length: 14 residues. Here the CDR3 reads CASSLDGYTGELFF. The CDR3 DNA is TGTGCCAGCAGCCTGGACGGGTACACCGGGGAGCTGTTTTTT.

Worth noting for this clone: An end of the junction differs from the germline gene, which may be a read error. The V call is TRBV7-7, the J call TRBJ2-5; TRBD1 agrees at 7 bases. CDR1 and CDR2 from the germline V gene are SSHAT and FNYEAQ (reference sequence). The CDR3 contains 13 residues. The CDR3 DNA reads TGTGCTAGCAGCCGTGGGACAGAAGAGACCCAGTACTTC. Its translation is CASSRGTEETQYF.

The rearrangement links TRBV5-1 to TRBJ2-1; TRBD1 matches 8 bases. Germline CDR1 reads SGHRS; CDR2 reads YFSETQ. The CDR3 loop spans 15 amino acids. J gave up 6 bases and V 4 bases, and 9 bases lay outside the gene matches. The CDR3 region has the DNA TGCGCCAGCAGCCGGGGACAGGTAGGGGTCAATGAGCAGTTCTTC. This sequence encodes CASSRGQVGVNEQFF.

The V gene is TRBV10-3, the J gene TRBJ1-4; D possibly corresponds to TRBD1 (6 bases). The CDR3 is 15 residues long. Trimming cost V 6 bases and J 0 bases, with 11 bases left between them. Germline-derived CDR1 and CDR2 are ENHRY and SYGVKD. CDR3 sequence (DNA): TGTGCCATCAGAGGGGGGCAGGCAACTAATGAAAAACTGTTTTTT. It specifies CAIRGGQATNEKLFF.

V usage is TRBV9 and J usage is TRBJ2-3; maybe TRBD1 (7 bases). CDR1 SGDLS and CDR2 YYNGEE come from the germline V gene. Trimming shortened V by 1 base and J by 4 bases, and 13 bases separated the two germline ends. The length of the CDR3 is 15 residues. This CDR3 is CASSVSGGGADTQYF. The CDR3 DNA follows: TGTGCCAGCAGCGTATCAGGGGGAGGCGCAGATACGCAGTATTTT.

The chain uses TRBV14 and TRBJ2-7, with D hard to call. Germline CDR1 reads SGHDN; CDR2 reads FVKESK. The CDR3 sequence is 15 residues long. The V gene lost 1 base and the J gene lost 4 bases, with 14 bases spanning the gap. The CDR3 DNA follows: TGTGCCAGCAGCCAAGTGAAAGGTAGTCTTTACGAGCAGTACTTC. This codes for CASSQVKGSLYEQYF.

The genes are TRBV5-4 and TRBJ2-3, with D hard to call. Germline CDR1 reads SGHNT; CDR2 reads YYREEE (reference sequence). Trimming cost V 4 bases and J 1 base, with 10 bases left between them. The CDR3 has 14 amino acids. In nucleotides, the CDR3 is TGTGCCAGCAGCCCCCGGGCAGGCACAGATACGCAGTATTTT. Translated: CASSPRAGTDTQYF. Combining the CDR3 with reference TRBV5-4 and TRBJ2-3 gives the whole variable domain ETGVTQSPTHLIKTRGQQVTLRCSSQSGHNTVSWYQQALGQGPQFIFQYYREEENGRGNFPPRFSGLQFPNYSSELNVNALELDDSALYLCASSPRAGTDTQYFGPGTRLTVL.

The chain couples TRBV5-4 to TRBJ2-3; D is undetermined. The CDR3 is made up of 12 amino acids. V shed 4 bases and J shed 2 bases, with 5 bases lying between them. Germline values: CDR1 SGHNT, CDR2 YYREEE (reference sequence). CDR3 nucleotides: TGTGCCAGCAGCCTTAACACAGATACGCAGTATTTT. Translating it yields CASSLNTDTQYF.